Presented here are 28 T cell receptor beta chains from one specimen sequenced in a study of blood T cell repertoires in COVID-19. Sequencing was performed with immunoSEQ multiplex PCR; in TCRdb, only in-frame clones are kept and a portion is missing. The sample holds roughly 120,000 clones; 70% to 90% are singletons and the top ten take around 1.2%. The sequenced material came from peripheral blood. These receptors were collected from a human donor in a cohort sampled during active COVID-19.

The V gene is TRBV7-2, the J gene TRBJ2-7; D perhaps matches TRBD2 (6 bases). V lost 1 base and J lost 3, with 10 bases in between. CDR3 length: 14 residues. Germline CDR1 SGHTA, CDR2 FQGNSA. CDR3: CASSLEGGGYEQYF. The DNA of the CDR3 is TGTGCCAGCAGCTTAGAGGGAGGTGGCTACGAGCAGTACTTC.

This chain connects TRBV7-8 to TRBJ2-7, with a tentative D call TRBD1 (5 bases). CDR1 is SGHVS and CDR2 is FQNEAQ in the germline V gene. The V end was cut by 5 bases, the J end by 5 bases, with 10 bases between. The CDR3 runs to 12 residues. This CDR3 reads CASSRGWDEQYF. In DNA, the CDR3 is TGTGCCAGCAGCAGGGGCTGGGACGAGCAGTACTTC.

CDR3 residues: CASSWGTGGKNQPQHF. Here the CDR3 DNA reads TGTGCCAGCAGCTGGGGGACCGGGGGAAAAAATCAGCCCCAGCATTTT. This chain uses TRBV5-6 with TRBJ1-5; a weak D match, TRBD1 (5 bases). The CDR3 has 16 amino acids. Germline V CDR1 and CDR2: SGHDT, YYEEEE. The ends were cut back, 3 bases at V and 4 bases at J, with 17 bases in the middle.

DNA for the CDR3: TGCGCCAGCAGCCAAGGGGTTCCCAACACTGAAGCTTTCTTT. Amino acid sequence: CASSQGVPNTEAFF. This chain joins TRBV5-1 and TRBJ1-1, with D perhaps TRBD1 (5 bases). Trimming cost V 4 bases and J 2 bases, with 12 bases left between them. This CDR3 comprises 14 residues. Germline V gene sequence: CDR1 SGHRS, CDR2 YFSETQ.

The rearrangement links TRBV7-3 to TRBJ2-3; the match to TRBD2 covers 9 bases. Germline CDR1 is SGHTA and CDR2 is FQGTGA. The CDR3 is 17 amino acids. The junction had 8 bases not matched to a gene; V was cut back by 4 bases and J by 0 bases. The CDR3 DNA reads as TGTGCCAGCAGCTCGGGCGGGGGGGCGTCTAGCACAGATACGCAGTATTTT. Translating it yields CASSSGGGASSTDTQYF.

This chain links TRBV13 with TRBJ2-2; D remains ambiguous. In germline, CDR1 is PRHDT, CDR2 FYEKMQ (reference sequence). CDR3 length: 12 amino acids. V gave up 4 bases and J gave up 5 bases, with 5 bases separating them. CDR3 sequence reads: CASSSGTGELFF. The CDR3 nucleotides are TGTGCCAGCAGCTCCGGTACCGGGGAGCTGTTTTTT.

J is TRBJ1-1 and V is TRBV19; no reliable D call. The germline V gene has CDR1 LNHDA and CDR2 SQIVND (reference sequence). V was clipped by 2 bases and J by 9 bases, with 13 bases between them. The CDR3 sequence is 13 residues long. The CDR3, as DNA: TGTGCCAGTAGTATAAAGGCGGGTGGCAAAGCTTTCTTT. The encoded protein is CASSIKAGGKAFF. The full variable domain, with the rest looked up from reference TRBV19 and TRBJ1-1, is DGGITQSPKYLFRKEGQNVTLSCEQNLNHDAMYWYRQDPGQGLRLIYYSQIVNDFQKGDIAEGYSVSREKKESFPLTVTSAQKNPTAFYLCASSIKAGGKAFFGQGTRLTVV.

This clone showed up just a few times. V usage is TRBV3-1 (or the pseudogene TRBV3-2) and J usage is TRBJ2-7, with 7 bases matching TRBD2. The CDR3 runs to 12 residues. J gave up 3 bases and V 8 bases, and 4 bases lay outside the gene matches. Germline CDR1 reads LGHDT; CDR2 reads YNNKEL (reference sequence). CDR3 loop: CASEGGSYEQYF. Written as DNA, the CDR3 is TGTGCCAGCGAGGGCGGGAGCTACGAGCAGTACTTC.

This chain links TRBV5-6 with TRBJ2-7; tentatively, D is TRBD2 (5 bases). CDR3 length: 12 amino acids. V dropped 0 bases and J dropped 6 bases, with 7 bases sitting between them. Germline V gives CDR1 SGHDT, CDR2 YYEEEE. The CDR3 reads CASSLGRGEQYF. DNA of the CDR3: TGTGCCAGCAGCTTGGGACGGGGCGAGCAGTACTTC.

This chain uses TRBV7-6 with TRBJ1-1; unclear D gene. The V and J ends lost 2 bases and 0 bases respectively, with 13 bases between them. Germline CDR1 SGHVS, CDR2 FNYEAQ. The CDR3 spans 16 residues. As DNA, the CDR3 is TGTGCCAGCAGCTTATTTAGTCCGTTCATGAACACTGAAGCTTTCTTT. It codes for CASSLFSPFMNTEAFF.

This clone was seen a single time. The chain is built from TRBV9 and TRBJ2-1; 9 nucleotides match TRBD1. This CDR3 has 14 amino acids. V was clipped by 4 bases and J by 8 bases; unmatched bases: 7. Germline values: CDR1 SGDLS, CDR2 YYNGEE. The CDR3 region is CASSPGQGKDEQFF. CDR3 DNA sequence: TGTGCCAGCAGCCCGGGACAGGGAAAGGATGAGCAGTTCTTC.

This chain joins TRBV19 and TRBJ2-7, with TRBD2 identical over 14 bases. In germline, CDR1 is LNHDA, CDR2 SQIVND (reference sequence). This CDR3 is built from 16 residues. V dropped 5 bases and J dropped 1; count of bases not matched to a gene: 4. The CDR3 nucleotides are TGTGCCAGTAGTTCAGGACTAGCGGGAGGATCCTACGAGCAGTACTTC. Residues: CASSSGLAGGSYEQYF.

V and J are TRBV12-3 or TRBV12-4 and TRBJ1-1; D is ambiguous. The CDR3 loop spans 10 amino acids. Trimming pared 6 bases from V and 11 bases from J, leaving 10 bases between. The CDR3 DNA sequence: TGTGCCAGCAGCAAGAGTATCGCTTTCTTT. Its translation: CASSKSIAFF.

The CDR3 is CASSLNTRYGYTF. CDR3 bases: TGTGCCAGCAGCTTGAACACAAGATATGGCTACACCTTC. The chain joins TRBV5-6 to TRBJ1-2; D gene unclear. V shed 1 base and J shed 5 bases, with 9 bases lying between them. The germline V gene encodes CDR1 SGHDT and CDR2 YYEEEE. This CDR3 has 13 amino acids.

The CDR3 region has the DNA TGCGCCAGCAGCTCGGGGTTAGCGGGGGGGTACTACGAGCAGTACTTC. As protein: CASSSGLAGGYYEQYF. The rearrangement joins TRBV5-1 to TRBJ2-7; 11 bases match TRBD2. The CDR3 is made up of 16 amino acids. CDR1 is SGHRS, CDR2 YFSETQ, per germline. V dropped 3 bases and J dropped 3; count of bases not matched to a gene: 8. The entire variable domain, with the rest obtained from reference TRBV5-1 and TRBJ2-7, is as follows: KAGVTQTPRYLIKTRGQQVTLSCSPISGHRSVSWYQQTPGQGLQFLFEYFSETQRNKGNFPGRFSGRQFSNSRSEMNVSTLELGDSALYLCASSSGLAGGYYEQYFGPGTRLTVT.

This chain joins TRBV10-3 and TRBJ1-1; D uncertain. This CDR3 has 15 residues. Germline V CDR1 and CDR2: ENHRY, SYGVKD. Trimming removed 9 bases from V and 1 base from J, with 18 bases in between. In nucleotides, the CDR3 is TGTGCCATGCAGGCAGGATCGGTGGGGAACACTGAAGCTTTCTTT. It encodes CAMQAGSVGNTEAFF.

The chain employs TRBV7-2 and TRBJ1-2; D is unclear. Trimming took 2 bases from V and 8 from J, leaving 9 bases between them. Looked up from germline, CDR1 is SGHTA and CDR2 is FQGNSA. This CDR3 is built from 12 residues. This chain's CDR3 is CASSLLWRGYTF. The DNA for the CDR3 is TGTGCCAGCAGCTTATTGTGGCGGGGCTACACCTTC.

The CDR3 nucleotides read TGTGCCAGCAGCTTTTTAGGTCGGGATTCACCCCTCCACTTT. Its translation: CASSFLGRDSPLHF. The chain uses TRBV5-6 and TRBJ1-6; no clear D. Germline V lookup: CDR1 SGHDT, CDR2 YYEEEE. The CDR3 length is 14 residues. V was pared by 2 bases and J by 8 bases, with 11 bases between.

In this sample, this clone turned up a few times. V gene TRBV5-4 combines with J gene TRBJ1-4; D is unclear. This CDR3 has 13 residues. V was shortened by 4 bases and J by 5 bases, with 9 bases between the two germline ends. The germline V gene encodes CDR1 SGHNT and CDR2 YYREEE (reference sequence). The CDR3 region is CASSLPSNEKLFF. The CDR3 DNA reads as TGTGCCAGCAGCCTACCGAGCAATGAAAAACTGTTTTTT.

The V call is TRBV4-1, the J call TRBJ2-2; the D gene is possibly TRBD2 (6 bases). The CDR3 loop spans 16 amino acids. V was shortened by 1 base and J by 6 bases, with 15 bases between the two germline ends. Germline-derived CDR1 and CDR2 are MGHRA and YSYEKL. The CDR3 sequence is CASSQGGGSEAGELFF. The CDR3 DNA is TGCGCCAGCAGCCAAGGTGGAGGGTCAGAGGCCGGGGAGCTGTTTTTT.

The chain employs TRBV24-1 and TRBJ2-1, with 7 bases identical to TRBD2. The CDR3 runs 14 residues. Per the germline V gene, CDR1 is KGHDR and CDR2 is SFDVKD. V shed 6 bases and J 10 bases; nucleotides not matched to a gene: 11. CDR3 region: CATSSSGGPGEQFF. As DNA, the CDR3 is TGTGCCACCAGTTCTAGCGGAGGCCCAGGGGAGCAGTTCTTC.

This chain uses TRBV19 with TRBJ2-1; TRBD2 is a possible D gene (5 bases). CDR3 length: 11 residues. The V gene lost 9 bases and the J gene lost 12 bases, with 15 bases spanning the gap. Looked up from germline, CDR1 is LNHDA and CDR2 is SQIVND (reference sequence). CDR3 loop: CASRWGERQFF. The CDR3 nucleotides read TGTGCCAGCCGGTGGGGAGAGCGGCAGTTCTTC.

The genes are TRBV28 and TRBJ1-1; maybe TRBD1 (5 bases). Trimming took off 5 bases at V and 6 bases at J, with 16 bases between the two ends. From germline, CDR1 is MDHEN and CDR2 SYDVKM. CDR3 length: 14 residues. The CDR3 spells CASSPPRGEAEAFF. The CDR3 DNA reads TGTGCCAGCAGTCCACCTCGGGGGGAGGCTGAAGCTTTCTTT.

The V call is TRBV9, the J call TRBJ1-5, with 8 positions matching TRBD1. Germline lookup yields CDR1 SGDLS and CDR2 YYNGEE. The J segment lost 7 bases and the V segment lost 0 bases, leaving 3 bases of the junction unmatched. This CDR3 is 14 amino acids long. The CDR3 DNA follows: TGTGCCAGCAGCGTAGGGACAGGGTGGCAGCCCCAGCATTTT. It translates to CASSVGTGWQPQHF.

The V and J genes are TRBV5-1 and TRBJ2-5; 8 nucleotides agree with TRBD2. V gave up 5 bases and J gave up 5 bases; unmatched junction bases: 8. CDR3 length equals 14 residues. The germline CDR1 and CDR2 sequences are SGHRS and YFSETQ. CDR3 DNA sequence: TGCGCCAGCAGGGCGGACGGGGGGGCGGAGACCCAGTACTTC. It specifies CASRADGGAETQYF.

The rearrangement links TRBV27 to TRBJ2-7; 7 bases are shared with TRBD1. Germline CDR1 is MNHEY and CDR2 is SMNVEV (reference sequence). Losses at the gene ends were 10 bases for V and 5 bases for J; bases not matched to a gene: 8. The CDR3 is 12 residues long. The DNA for the CDR3 is TGTGCCATGACAGGGTCCCCCCACGAGCAGTACTTC. Translated: CAMTGSPHEQYF.

The chain carries TRBV6-7 and TRBJ1-4, with 7 bases identical to TRBD1. TRBV6-7 is an open reading frame, and its role is uncertain. Germline trimming cut 2 bases from V and 6 bases from J; bases unmatched to any gene: 12. CDR3 length equals 17 residues. The CDR3 region is CASSYAYRQGADEKLFF. CDR3 nucleotides: TGTGCCAGCAGTTACGCGTATAGACAGGGCGCCGATGAAAAACTGTTTTTT.

The chain carries TRBV20-1 and TRBJ2-5; 7 bases are a match to TRBD1. V lost 3 bases and J lost 2; bases outside the gene matches: 9. Germline CDR1 reads DFQATT; CDR2 reads SNEGSKA (reference sequence). CDR3 length: 15 amino acids. CDR3 sequence (DNA): TGCAGTGCTAGTTTGCCTAGGGGGCTTCAAGAGACCCAGTACTTC. Translation gives CSASLPRGLQETQYF.